The 27 T cell receptor beta chains reported below all come from one sample, sequenced in a study of T cell clonality in common variable immunodeficiency. Measured with immunoSEQ multiplex PCR; TCRdb has only the in-frame clones, and not every one. Altogether tens of thousands of clones were found in the sample, and no singletons occur. The sequenced sample was peripheral blood mononuclear cells. The receptors were sampled from a person aged 18-70 years in good health.

This clone appeared many times. The CDR3 end is not reached by the read, which stops 3 residues before it; the germline J gene fills it in. The chain carries TRBV5-1 and TRBJ1-2, with 7 bases identical to TRBD1. J was trimmed by 6 bases and V by 3 bases; bases with no gene match: 14. CDR3 size: 16 residues. CDR1 SGHRS and CDR2 YFSETQ come from the germline V gene. The covered CDR3 bases are TGCGCCAGCAGCTATGGCTCTGACAGGGTCAGGGATGGC. Translation: CASSYGSDRVRDG. The full CDR3 protein reads CASSYGSDRVRDGYTF.

This clone was seen repeatedly, ten times or more. The sequenced fragment ends 3 residues before the CDR3 boundary, so the rest is inferred from the germline J gene. The rearrangement joins TRBV19 to TRBJ1-5, with a tentative D call TRBD1 (6 bases). Germline CDR1 and CDR2: LNHDA and SQIVND (reference sequence). There are 14 residues in the CDR3. The germline V and J ends were trimmed by 4 bases and 4 bases, with 11 bases remaining between them. The covered CDR3 bases are TGTGCCAGTAGTACCCCAGGGGAGAATCAGCCC. Its translation: CASSTPGENQP. The CDR3, in full, reads CASSTPGENQPQHF.

This clone was seen at least ten times. From the germline J gene comes the end of the CDR3, since the read stops 3 residues before it. This sample also contains other DNA sequences that code for the same CDR3. The chain couples TRBV7-6 to TRBJ2-5, with D possibly matching TRBD2 (5 bases). The CDR3 runs to 13 residues. Germline V gene data show CDR1 as SGHVS and CDR2 as FNYEAQ. Trimming stripped 4 bases from V and 5 bases from J, with 11 bases between. CDR3 sequence reads: CASSSRVAETQYF. The part of the CDR3 DNA that was read is TGTGCCAGCAGCTCGAGGGTCGCGGAGACC.

This clone appeared many times. Sequencing ends 3 residues short of the CDR3 end; the germline J gene provides the rest. The chain carries TRBV12-3 or TRBV12-4 and TRBJ1-1; 9 bases match TRBD1. The trim removed 3 bases at V and 1 base at J, leaving 3 bases unmatched. CDR3 size: 15 residues. This chain's CDR3 is CASSFSTGGNTEAFF. The DNA read from the CDR3 is TGTGCCAGCAGTTTTTCGACAGGGGGGAACACTGAA.

Many counts were recorded for this clone. The read ends 3 residues early relative to the CDR3; the germline J gene fills the gap. The chain combines TRBV2 with TRBJ2-1; D is ambiguous. From germline, CDR1 is SNHLY and CDR2 FYNNEI. This CDR3 contains 16 residues. The V gene lost 1 base and the J gene lost 2 bases, with 12 bases spanning the gap. Partial CDR3 DNA: TGTGCCAGCAGTGAAGGAGTTAGTTCAACCTACAATGAG. Translating it yields CASSEGVSSTYNE. The full CDR3 protein is CASSEGVSSTYNEQFF. Supplemented by reference TRBV2 and TRBJ2-1, the full variable domain reads EPEVTQTPSHQVTQMGQEVILRCVPISNHLYFYWYRQILGQKVEFLVSFYNNEISEKSEIFDDQFSVERPDGSNFTLKIRSTKLEDSAMYFCASSEGVSSTYNEQFFGPGTRLTVL.

This clone has at least ten counts. The CDR3 end is not reached by the read, which stops 3 residues before it; the germline J gene fills it in. The V call is TRBV29-1, the J call TRBJ2-2; maybe TRBD1 (5 bases). Trimming shortened V by 0 bases and J by 0 bases, and 29 bases separated the two germline ends. CDR3 length equals 22 residues. The germline V gene encodes CDR1 SQVTM and CDR2 ANQGSEA. CDR3: CSVEDLRGFLSVSFANTGELFF. Incomplete CDR3 DNA: TGCAGCGTTGAAGATCTTAGGGGATTCCTCTCAGTTTCCTTCGCGAACACCGGGGAG.

The sample holds a few counts of this clone. Coverage ceases 3 residues before the CDR3 finishes, and the germline J gene fills in the end. The genes are TRBV5-5 and TRBJ2-7, with TRBD1 as a possible D gene (6 bases). Germline V gene sequence: CDR1 SGHKS, CDR2 YYEKEE (reference sequence). Deletions cut 1 base from V and 4 bases from J, with 9 bases between. There are 13 residues in the CDR3. The CDR3 spells CASSLNRVYEQYF. Incomplete CDR3 DNA: TGTGCCAGCAGCTTGAACAGGGTGTACGAG. Supplemented by reference TRBV5-5 and TRBJ2-7, the full variable domain reads DAGVTQSPTHLIKTRGQQVTLRCSPISGHKSVSWYQQVLGQGPQFIFQYYEKEERGRGNFPDRFSARQFPNYSSELNVNALLLGDSALYLCASSLNRVYEQYFGPGTRLTVT.

This clone was recorded at least ten times. With the read ending 3 residues before the CDR3 end, the germline J gene is used to fill in that end. The chain uses TRBV5-1 and TRBJ1-4; TRBD1 agrees at 9 bases. This CDR3 region has 14 residues. Germline V lookup: CDR1 SGHRS, CDR2 YFSETQ. The V segment lost 4 bases and the J segment 7 bases; nucleotides outside the gene matches: 5. The CDR3 sequence is CASSLTGGGEKLFF. Partial CDR3 DNA: TGCGCCAGCAGCCTGACAGGGGGTGGTGAAAAA.

This clone was picked up many times. The read terminates 3 residues ahead of where the CDR3 ends, so the germline J gene completes it. The chain is built from TRBV20-1 and TRBJ2-7, with 7 bases identical to TRBD2. J lost 2 bases, V lost 0 bases, and 7 bases had no gene match. Germline CDR1 DFQATT, CDR2 SNEGSKA (reference sequence). The CDR3 extends over 15 amino acids. CDR3 DNA (partial): TGCAGTGCTAGAGATAGGGCTAGCGGAACCTACGAG. As protein: CSARDRASGTYE. The entire CDR3 sequence reads CSARDRASGTYEQYF.

This clone was counted many times. The missing CDR3 end, 3 residues past where the read stops, is filled in from the germline J gene. The V call is TRBV7-2, the J call TRBJ2-2; D call uncertain. V was trimmed by 2 bases and J by 5 bases, leaving 9 bases between them. Germline V gene sequence: CDR1 SGHTA, CDR2 FQGNSA. The CDR3 length is 14 residues. The CDR3 here is CASSLSSLTGELFF. Incomplete CDR3 DNA: TGTGCCAGCAGCTTAAGCTCCCTTACCGGGGAG. The whole variable domain, remainder taken from reference TRBV7-2 and TRBJ2-2, is GAGVSQSPSNKVTEKGKDVELRCDPISGHTALYWYRQSLGQGLEFLIYFQGNSAPDKSGLPSDRFSAERTGGSVSTLTIQRTQQEDSAVYLCASSLSSLTGELFFGEGSRLTVL.

CDR3 sequence reads: CASSSGTGGHTEAFF. The sequenced part of the CDR3 DNA is TGTGCCAGTAGTTCTGGGACAGGGGGGCACACTGAA. The chain is built from TRBV19 and TRBJ1-1; 11 bases map to TRBD1. The read terminates 3 residues ahead of where the CDR3 ends, so the germline J gene completes it. The CDR3 contains 15 residues. V trimming: 5 bases; J trimming: 3 bases; junction bases outside the gene matches: 5. Germline CDR1 and CDR2: LNHDA and SQIVND (reference sequence).

This clone was observed many times. In the same sample, other DNA sequences code for this CDR3. The CDR3 protein is CASSFFAGDRGGYTF. The sequenced part of the CDR3 DNA is TGTGCCAGCAGCTTCTTTGCAGGAGACAGGGGTGGC. This chain joins TRBV5-6 and TRBJ1-2; 8 nucleotides line up with TRBD1. From the germline J gene comes the end of the CDR3, since the read stops 3 residues before it. Germline V gene lookup returns CDR1 SGHDT and CDR2 YYEEEE. The CDR3 consists of 15 residues. V dropped 2 bases and J dropped 7; count of bases not matched to a gene: 10.

This clone was observed many times. The read is 3 residues too short to cover the CDR3 end, so that end is filled in from the germline J gene. V usage is TRBV29-1 and J usage is TRBJ1-2; a weak D match, TRBD1 (5 bases). V lost 4 bases and J 6 bases, leaving 15 bases between the germline ends. CDR1 is SQVTM, CDR2 ANQGSEA, per germline. The CDR3 consists of 13 residues. The CDR3 bases that were read are TGCAGCGTTGTCCAGGAGGGGTCCAATGGC. Amino acid sequence: CSVVQEGSNG. The full CDR3 protein reads CSVVQEGSNGYTF.

The sample holds many counts of this clone. The CDR3 end falls 3 residues outside the read, so it is completed with the germline J gene. This chain joins TRBV7-9 and TRBJ2-7, with 7 bases aligning to TRBD1. Germline-derived CDR1 and CDR2 are SEHNR and FQNEAQ (reference sequence). After removal of 2 bases from V and 6 bases from J, the junction contained 10 bases not matched to a gene. The CDR3 contains 15 residues. CDR3: CASSLTTDRLSEQYF. CDR3 DNA (partial): TGTGCCAGCAGCTTAACGACGGACAGGTTGAGCGAG.

This clone was observed many times. Read coverage stops 3 residues before the CDR3 terminus; the germline J gene supplies the remainder. The rearrangement uses TRBV6-4 and TRBJ2-7; 9 bases line up with TRBD2. Germline CDR1 MRHNA, CDR2 SNTAGT. The CDR3 sequence is 17 residues long. Unmatched junction bases numbered 11, after V lost 2 bases and J lost 3 bases. The CDR3 is CASSDGLRGGGFYEQYF. CDR3 bases read: TGTGCCAGCAGTGACGGTTTGCGGGGGGGAGGTTTCTACGAG.

This clone was picked up many times. Sequencing ends 3 residues short of the CDR3 end; the germline J gene provides the rest. The V call is TRBV7-3, the J call TRBJ1-5; D is uncertain. The V gene lost 7 bases and the J gene lost 7 bases, with 20 bases spanning the gap. This CDR3 spans 15 amino acids. CDR1 and CDR2 from the germline V gene are SGHTA and FQGTGA. The CDR3 region is CASIDGYDCKQPQHF. CDR3 DNA, as far as it was read: TGTGCCAGCATCGACGGCTACGACTGTAAACAGCCC.

This clone was recorded many times. Read sequence stops 3 residues before the CDR3 end, and the germline J gene provides the missing end. The chain links TRBV18 to TRBJ1-2; weak D call: TRBD1 (5 bases). Trimming removed 2 bases at V and 6 bases at J, with 13 bases between. The germline V gene has CDR1 KGHSH and CDR2 LQKENI. The CDR3 sequence is 14 residues long. Here the CDR3 reads CASSPREGRHGYTF. The sequenced part of the CDR3 DNA is TGTGCCAGCTCACCAAGAGAGGGGAGGCATGGC.

This clone was detected only a few times. At one end the junction does not follow the germline gene, possibly because of a read error. The read ends 3 residues early relative to the CDR3; the germline J gene fills the gap. This sample also contains other DNA sequences that code for the same CDR3. J is TRBJ1-3 and V is TRBV7-2, with D perhaps TRBD1 (6 bases). In germline, CDR1 is SGHTA, CDR2 FQGNSA. CDR3 size: 15 residues. This CDR3 reads CASSPTGSAGNTIYF. The part of the CDR3 DNA that was read is TGTGCCAGCAGCCCAACAGGGAGTGCTGGAAACACT. Supplemented by reference TRBV7-2 and TRBJ1-3, the full variable domain reads GAGVSQSPSNKVTEKGKDVELRCDPISGHTALYWYRQSLGQGLEFLIYFQGNSAPDKSGLPSDRFSAERTGGSVSTLTIQRTQQEDSAVYLCASSPTGSAGNTIYFGEGSWLTVV.

As for this clone: A much larger clone differs from this one at a single base, so this may be a read error. The observed sequence ends 3 residues before the CDR3 terminus, with the missing tail filled in from the germline J gene. Other DNA sequences of this sample code for an identical CDR3. The chain has TRBV19 and TRBJ2-1; D is possibly TRBD1 (5 bases). Trimming pared 3 bases from V and 2 bases from J, leaving 11 bases between. Germline CDR1 LNHDA, CDR2 SQIVND (reference sequence). The CDR3 extends over 15 amino acids. CDR3 DNA, as far as it was read: TGTGCCAGTAGTATTCTCAGGGTGGCCTACAATGAG. It codes for CASSILRVAYNE. The full CDR3 protein is CASSILRVAYNEQFF.

This clone was counted ten times or more. The read finishes 3 residues shy of the CDR3 end, and the germline J gene is used to complete it. The V gene is TRBV5-1, the J gene TRBJ2-5; 9 nucleotides line up with TRBD1. Germline lookup yields CDR1 SGHRS and CDR2 YFSETQ. The CDR3 spans 16 residues. Trimming removed 1 base from V and 4 bases from J; junction bases left unmatched: 8. The sequenced part of the CDR3 DNA is TGCGCCAGCAGCTTGTCGGTTAGGGGACAGGGAGAGACC. This sequence encodes CASSLSVRGQGET. The whole CDR3 sequence reads CASSLSVRGQGETQYF.

This clone was recorded at least ten times. The read stops 3 residues short of the end of the CDR3; the missing end is completed from the germline J gene. V is TRBV19 and J is TRBJ2-5; D gene ambiguous. CDR1 LNHDA and CDR2 SQIVND come from the germline V gene (reference sequence). Trimming removed 3 bases from V and 1 base from J, with 9 bases in between. The CDR3 is 14 residues long. The CDR3 reads CASSMAAAQETQYF. CDR3 DNA, as far as it was read: TGTGCCAGTAGTATGGCGGCAGCCCAAGAGACC.

In its sample, this clone was seen many times. The observed sequence ends 3 residues before the CDR3 terminus, with the missing tail filled in from the germline J gene. J is TRBJ2-2 and V is TRBV5-4; 8 bases align to TRBD2. With V trimmed by 1 base and J by 1 base, 0 bases remained unmatched. Looked up from germline, CDR1 is SGHNT and CDR2 is YYREEE (reference sequence). The CDR3 consists of 15 residues. The sequenced part of the CDR3 DNA is TGTGCCAGCAGCTTGCGGGGGGGGAACACCGGGGAG. The encoded protein is CASSLRGGNTGE. The CDR3 reads in full as CASSLRGGNTGELFF.

This clone was recorded many times. The read halts 3 residues ahead of the CDR3 end, with the missing end drawn from the germline J gene. The chain combines TRBV11-3 with TRBJ2-2, with 9 bases lining up with TRBD1. V lost 5 bases to trimming and J lost 1 base; unmatched junction nucleotides: 2. The CDR3 sequence is 15 residues long. Germline CDR1 and CDR2: SGHNT and YENEEA. CDR3 loop: CASSPGQGNTGELFF. The CDR3 bases that were read are TGTGCCAGCAGCCCGGGACAGGGGAACACCGGGGAG. Full variable domain (missing parts from reference TRBV11-3 and TRBJ2-2): EAGVVQSPRYKIIEKKQPVAFWCNPISGHNTLYWYLQNLGQGPELLIRYENEEAVDDSQLPKDRFSAERLKGVDSTLKIQPAELGDSAVYLCASSPGQGNTGELFFGEGSRLTVL.

This clone was seen ten or more times. CDR3: CASSLRQANTEAFF. The part of the CDR3 DNA that was read is TGTGCCAGCAGCTTGAGGCAGGCAAACACTGAA. The chain links TRBV5-5 to TRBJ1-1; D call uncertain. The read falls 3 residues short of the CDR3 end, and the missing part is taken from the germline J gene. This CDR3 has 14 amino acids. The germline V gene has CDR1 SGHKS and CDR2 YYEKEE (reference sequence). The V end was cut by 1 base, the J end by 2 bases, with 9 bases between. The variable domain in full, with the rest retrieved from reference TRBV5-5 and TRBJ1-1, is DAGVTQSPTHLIKTRGQQVTLRCSPISGHKSVSWYQQVLGQGPQFIFQYYEKEERGRGNFPDRFSARQFPNYSSELNVNALLLGDSALYLCASSLRQANTEAFFGQGTRLTVV.

This clone was seen at least ten times. The CDR3 extends 3 residues past the end of the read, so its final part is completed from the germline J gene. The chain uses TRBV20-1 and TRBJ1-6; TRBD1 matches 10 bases. The ends lost 5 bases at V and 6 bases at J; junction bases unmatched: 4. This CDR3 spans 14 amino acids. Germline CDR1 and CDR2: DFQATT and SNEGSKA (reference sequence). CDR3 residues: CSAHRDRGNSPLHF. CDR3 bases read: TGCAGTGCTCACCGGGACAGGGGTAATTCACCC.

This clone turned up a few times. The observed sequence ends 3 residues before the CDR3 terminus, with the missing tail filled in from the germline J gene. The chain couples TRBV19 to TRBJ1-1; D unresolved. CDR1 is LNHDA and CDR2 is SQIVND in the germline V gene (reference sequence). The CDR3 has 15 residues. Trimming shortened V by 5 bases and J by 1 base, and 14 bases separated the two germline ends. The covered CDR3 bases are TGTGCCAGTAGTCTCCTCGACAAGACGAACACTGAA. Amino acid sequence: CASSLLDKTNTE. The entire CDR3 sequence reads CASSLLDKTNTEAFF.

This clone was detected a few times. Only one base separates this from a far larger clonotype, so it likely reflects a read error. The read gets to within 3 residues of the CDR3 end, and the germline J gene fills in the rest. The genes are TRBV6-1 and TRBJ2-5; 9 positions agree with TRBD2. The germline gives CDR1 MNHNS, CDR2 SASEGT. CDR3 size: 15 residues. V was pared by 0 bases and J by 6 bases, with 5 bases of the junction left unmatched. The CDR3 DNA, read in part, is TGTGCCAGCAGTGAAGCTGGCGGGGGGGTTCAGACC. It translates to CASSEAGGGVQT. The full CDR3 protein reads CASSEAGGGVQTQYF.